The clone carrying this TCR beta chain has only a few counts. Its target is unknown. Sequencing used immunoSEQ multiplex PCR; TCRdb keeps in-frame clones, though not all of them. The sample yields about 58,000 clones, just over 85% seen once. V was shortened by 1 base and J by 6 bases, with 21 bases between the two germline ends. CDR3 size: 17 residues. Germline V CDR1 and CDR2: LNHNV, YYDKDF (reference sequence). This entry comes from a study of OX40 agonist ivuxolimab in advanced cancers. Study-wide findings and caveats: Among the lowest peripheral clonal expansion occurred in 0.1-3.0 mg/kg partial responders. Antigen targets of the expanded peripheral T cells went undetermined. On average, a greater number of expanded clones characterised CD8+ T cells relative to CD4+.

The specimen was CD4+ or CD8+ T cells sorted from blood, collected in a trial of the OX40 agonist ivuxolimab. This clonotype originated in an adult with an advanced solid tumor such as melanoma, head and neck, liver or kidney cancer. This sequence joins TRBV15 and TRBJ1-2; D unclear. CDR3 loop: CATSRGEVASSRDGYTF. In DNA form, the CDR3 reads TGTGCCACCAGCAGAGGCGAGGTGGCATCCTCAAGGGATGGCTACACCTTC.